The rows below give T cell receptor beta chains drawn from one sample of a study of blood T cell repertoires in COVID-19. Profiling relied on immunoSEQ multiplex PCR, and the TCRdb table lists in-frame clones only, not all of them. The sample includes about 300,000 clones, approximately 85% of them seen just once. Sequencing was done on a sample of peripheral blood. These TCRs come from a woman aged 45-65 years with acute or convalescent COVID-19. CDR3s include the opening cysteine and the closing phenylalanine or tryptophan. A D gene is named only where the DNA matches it firmly. The listing skips clone size in some rows; elsewhere it reads once, few, many or a size class.

CDR3 protein | CDR3 DNA | V gene | clone size | J gene | D gene
CASSGTGGNQPQHF | TGTGCCAGCAGTGGAACAGGGGGCAATCAGCCCCAGCATTTT | TRBV2 | . | TRBJ1-5 | TRBD1
CASSPTPREVYNEQFF | TGTGCCAGCAGTCCCACGCCGCGGGAGGTATACAATGAGCAGTTCTTC | TRBV27 | . | TRBJ2-1 | TRBD2
CATSRVDRARYGYTF | TGTGCCACCAGCAGAGTAGACAGGGCCCGCTATGGCTACACCTTC | TRBV15 | . | TRBJ1-2 | TRBD1
CASSSRDSSSYEQYF | TGTGCCAGCAGCTCCCGGGACAGTAGCTCCTACGAGCAGTACTTC | TRBV12-1 | . | TRBJ2-7 | .
CSVDKGAGSYEQYF | TGCAGCGTTGATAAGGGGGCTGGTTCCTACGAGCAGTACTTC | TRBV29-1 | . | TRBJ2-7 | TRBD1
CAIRGGLGNQPQHF | TGTGCCATCAGGGGGGGATTGGGGAATCAGCCCCAGCATTTT | TRBV10-3 | . | TRBJ1-5 | .
CASTPTGSYEQYF | TGTGCCAGCACCCCGACAGGTTCCTACGAGCAGTACTTC | TRBV12-3/TRBV12-4 | . | TRBJ2-7 | .
CASSLAGVNEQFF | TGTGCCAGCAGCTTAGCGGGAGTTAATGAGCAGTTCTTC | TRBV7-2 | . | TRBJ2-1 | .
CASSQGGPNYGYTF | TGTGCCAGCAGTCAGGGGGGCCCTAACTATGGCTACACCTTC | TRBV28 | . | TRBJ1-2 | TRBD1
CASSDYRTQYF | TGTGCCAGCAGTGACTATAGGACCCAGTACTTC | TRBV6-4 | . | TRBJ2-5 | .
CASSPDREGYTF | TGTGCCAGCAGTCCCGACAGGGAGGGCTACACCTTC | TRBV12-3/TRBV12-4 | . | TRBJ1-2 | TRBD1
CASSLGRWARQGSTDTQYF | TGTGCCAGCAGCTTAGGGAGGTGGGCTAGACAGGGGTCCACAGATACGCAGTATTTT | TRBV11-2 | few | TRBJ2-3 | TRBD1
CASSALQLDSFNPYEQYF | TGCGCCAGCTCCGCTTTGCAGTTGGACAGTTTCAACCCCTACGAGCAGTACTTC | TRBV23-1 | once | TRBJ2-7 | .
CASLHEDRGNVDEQFF | TGCGCCAGCTTGCATGAGGACAGGGGGAATGTCGATGAGCAGTTCTTC | TRBV10-1 | . | TRBJ2-1 | TRBD1
CASSIDQQPQHF | TGTGCCAGTAGTATAGATCAACAGCCCCAGCATTTT | TRBV19 | once | TRBJ1-5 | .
CASSLTGGMRYNEQFF | TGTGCCAGCAGCTTAACCGGCGGGATGCGGTACAATGAGCAGTTCTTC | TRBV7-3 | . | TRBJ2-1 | .
CASGDRGAGNEKLFF | TGTGCCAGCGGGGACAGGGGGGCGGGTAATGAAAAACTGTTTTTT | TRBV28 | . | TRBJ1-4 | TRBD1
CASSQDSGLAVKQYF | TGTGCCAGCAGCCAAGATTCTGGGCTAGCGGTTAAACAGTACTTC | TRBV3-1/TRBV3-2 | . | TRBJ2-4 | TRBD2
CATSDLYRSGYTF | TGTGCCACCAGTGATTTGTACAGAAGTGGCTACACCTTC | TRBV24-1 | . | TRBJ1-2 | .
CASSAGQVSNQPQHF | TGCGCCAGCAGCGCAGGACAAGTTAGCAATCAGCCCCAGCATTTT | TRBV4-1 | . | TRBJ1-5 | .
CASSKNPLLETQYF | TGTGCCAGCAGCAAAAATCCCCTCCTAGAGACCCAGTACTTC | TRBV21-1 | . | TRBJ2-5 | .
CSASLSGSLSNEQFF | TGCAGTGCTAGTCTGTCCGGGAGTTTAAGCAATGAGCAGTTCTTC | TRBV20-1 | . | TRBJ2-1 | .
CASSQVKREAPPQETQYF | TGTGCCAGCAGCCAAGTGAAGCGGGAGGCACCCCCGCAAGAGACCCAGTACTTC | TRBV3-1/TRBV3-2 | few | TRBJ2-5 | TRBD2
CASSSGGLAGGETQYF | TGCGCCAGCAGCTCCGGTGGACTAGCGGGAGGGGAGACCCAGTACTTC | TRBV5-1 | . | TRBJ2-5 | TRBD2